This T cell receptor beta chain was captured by sequencing in a study of cytomegalovirus exposure and HLA in healthy donors. Findings of the study overall: A later analysis found most CMV-associated TCR beta chains apparently HLA-restricted.

This clone was recorded a few times. What it binds is not known. Per the germline V gene, CDR1 is SGHDN and CDR2 is FVKESK. V gave up 6 bases and J gave up 7 bases, with 22 bases separating them. The CDR3 runs to 15 residues. The PCR had 60 Vbeta and 13 Jbeta primers. The repertoire was sequenced with immunoSEQ multiplex PCR; TCRdb's copy has only in-frame clones and lacks some. The sample records over 100,000 clones, about 78% being singletons. The V gene is TRBV14, the J gene TRBJ2-7; tentatively, D is TRBD2 (5 bases). The sequenced sample was PBMCs. The sequence was obtained from a man aged 50-60 years in good health and CMV-seropositive. The DNA for the CDR3 is TGTGCCAGCAGTCCAAGCTACAGCTGGTCGGGGGAGCAGTACTTC. Amino acid sequence: CASSPSYSWSGEQYF.